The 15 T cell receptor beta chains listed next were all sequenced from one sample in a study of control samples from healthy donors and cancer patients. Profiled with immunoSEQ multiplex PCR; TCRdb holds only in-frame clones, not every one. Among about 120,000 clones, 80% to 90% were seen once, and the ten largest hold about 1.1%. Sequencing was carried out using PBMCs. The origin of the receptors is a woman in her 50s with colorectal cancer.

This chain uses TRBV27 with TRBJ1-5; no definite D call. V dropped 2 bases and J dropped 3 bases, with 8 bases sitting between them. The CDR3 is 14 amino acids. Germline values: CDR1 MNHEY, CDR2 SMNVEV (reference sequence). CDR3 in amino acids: CASSLAGANQPQHF. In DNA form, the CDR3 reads TGTGCCAGCAGTTTAGCGGGTGCCAATCAGCCCCAGCATTTT.

The CDR3 loop reads CASSRDLTVQGRGTEAFF. Written as DNA, the CDR3 is TGCGCCAGCAGCCGCGACCTTACCGTGCAGGGGCGCGGAACTGAAGCTTTCTTT. The rearrangement uses TRBV5-1 and TRBJ1-1; tentatively, D is TRBD1 (6 bases). CDR3 length equals 18 residues. V lost 4 bases, J lost 5 bases, and 27 bases lay in between. Germline values: CDR1 SGHRS, CDR2 YFSETQ.

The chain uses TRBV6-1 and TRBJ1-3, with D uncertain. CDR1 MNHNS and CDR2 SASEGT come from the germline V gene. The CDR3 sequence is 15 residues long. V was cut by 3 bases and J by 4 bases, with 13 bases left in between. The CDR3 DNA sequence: TGTGCCAGCAGTGAGGTTTGGGAAGTCGGAAACACCATATATTTT. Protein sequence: CASSEVWEVGNTIYF.

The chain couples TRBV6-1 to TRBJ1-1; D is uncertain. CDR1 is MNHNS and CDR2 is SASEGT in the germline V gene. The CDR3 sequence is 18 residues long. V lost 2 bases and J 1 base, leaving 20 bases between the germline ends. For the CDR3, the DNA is TGTGCCAGCAGTGAAATTCGCCAGCACATACCTCGGAACACTGAAGCTTTCTTT. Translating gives CASSEIRQHIPRNTEAFF.

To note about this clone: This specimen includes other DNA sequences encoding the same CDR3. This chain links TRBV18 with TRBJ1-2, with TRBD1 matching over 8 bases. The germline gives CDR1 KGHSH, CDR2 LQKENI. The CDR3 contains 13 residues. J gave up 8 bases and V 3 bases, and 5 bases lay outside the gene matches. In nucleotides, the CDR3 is TGTGCCAGCTCACCGGGACAGGAGGAGGGCTACACCTTC. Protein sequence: CASSPGQEEGYTF.

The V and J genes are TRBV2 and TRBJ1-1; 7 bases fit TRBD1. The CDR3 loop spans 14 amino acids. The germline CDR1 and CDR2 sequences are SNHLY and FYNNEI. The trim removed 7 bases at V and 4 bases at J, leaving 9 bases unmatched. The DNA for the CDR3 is TGTGCCAGCAACCGAGGGGGCCTAGGCACTGAAGCTTTCTTT. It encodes CASNRGGLGTEAFF.

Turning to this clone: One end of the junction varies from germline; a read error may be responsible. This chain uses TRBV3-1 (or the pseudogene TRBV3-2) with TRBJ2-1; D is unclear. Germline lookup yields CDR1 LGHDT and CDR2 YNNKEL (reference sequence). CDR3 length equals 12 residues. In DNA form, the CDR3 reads TGTGCCAGCAGTCAAGCGCCCAATGAGCAGTTCTTC. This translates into CASSQAPNEQFF.

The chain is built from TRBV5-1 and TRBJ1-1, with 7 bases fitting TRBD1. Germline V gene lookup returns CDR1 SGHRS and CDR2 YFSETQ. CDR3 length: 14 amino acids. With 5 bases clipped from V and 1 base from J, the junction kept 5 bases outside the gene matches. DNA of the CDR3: TGCGCCAGCAGTACGACAGGGCGGAACACTGAAGCTTTCTTT. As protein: CASSTTGRNTEAFF.

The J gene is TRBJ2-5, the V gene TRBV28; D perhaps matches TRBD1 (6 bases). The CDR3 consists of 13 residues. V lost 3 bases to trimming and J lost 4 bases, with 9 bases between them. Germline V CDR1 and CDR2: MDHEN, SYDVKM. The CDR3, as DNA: TGTGCCAGCAGTTTGGTCAGGGGAGAGACCCAGTACTTC. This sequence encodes CASSLVRGETQYF.

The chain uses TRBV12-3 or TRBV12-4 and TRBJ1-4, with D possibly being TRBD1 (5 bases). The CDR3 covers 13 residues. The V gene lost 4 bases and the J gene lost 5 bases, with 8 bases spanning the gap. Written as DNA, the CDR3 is TGTGCCAGCAGTTGGGACCTGAATGAAAAACTGTTTTTT. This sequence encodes CASSWDLNEKLFF.

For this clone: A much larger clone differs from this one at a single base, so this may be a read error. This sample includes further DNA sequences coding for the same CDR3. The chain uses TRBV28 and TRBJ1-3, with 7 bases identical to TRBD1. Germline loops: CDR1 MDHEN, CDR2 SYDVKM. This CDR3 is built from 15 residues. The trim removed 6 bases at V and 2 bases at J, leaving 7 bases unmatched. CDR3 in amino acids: CASRSDRVPGNTIYF. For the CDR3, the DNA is TGTGCCAGCAGGTCAGACAGGGTTCCTGGAAACACCATATATTTT. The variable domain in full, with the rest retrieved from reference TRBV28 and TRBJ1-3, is DVKVTQSSRYLVKRTGEKVFLECVQDMDHENMFWYRQDPGLGLRLIYFSYDVKMKEKGDIPEGYSVSREKKERFSLILESASTNQTSMYLCASRSDRVPGNTIYFGEGSWLTVV.

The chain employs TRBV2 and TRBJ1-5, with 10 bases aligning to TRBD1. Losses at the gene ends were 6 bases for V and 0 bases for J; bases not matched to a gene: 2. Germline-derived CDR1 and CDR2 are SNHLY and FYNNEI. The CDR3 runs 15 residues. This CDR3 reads CASRDRGYSNQPQHF. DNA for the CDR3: TGTGCCAGCAGGGACAGGGGGTATAGCAATCAGCCCCAGCATTTT.

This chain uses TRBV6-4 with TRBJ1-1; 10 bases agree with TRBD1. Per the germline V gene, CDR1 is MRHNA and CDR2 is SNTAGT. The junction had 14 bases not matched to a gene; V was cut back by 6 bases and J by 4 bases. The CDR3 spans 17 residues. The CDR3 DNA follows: TGTGCCAGCAGCCCACCGGGACAGGGGAATGGGATCACTGAAGCTTTCTTT. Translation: CASSPPGQGNGITEAFF.

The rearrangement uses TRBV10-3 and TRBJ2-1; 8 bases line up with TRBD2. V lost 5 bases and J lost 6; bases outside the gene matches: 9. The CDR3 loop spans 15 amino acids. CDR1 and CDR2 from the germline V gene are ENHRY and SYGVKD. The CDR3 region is CAISRSPREGNEQFF. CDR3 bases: TGTGCCATCAGTCGTTCCCCTCGGGAGGGCAATGAGCAGTTCTTC.

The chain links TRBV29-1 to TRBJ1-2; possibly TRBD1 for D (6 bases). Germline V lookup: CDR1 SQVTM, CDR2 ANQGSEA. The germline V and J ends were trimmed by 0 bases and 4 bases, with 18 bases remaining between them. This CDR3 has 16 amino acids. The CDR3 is CSVEDWGIGGPYGYTF. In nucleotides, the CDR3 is TGCAGCGTTGAAGATTGGGGAATTGGGGGGCCCTATGGCTACACCTTC.